Following are 7 T cell receptor beta chains from one sample sequenced in a study of spatial heterogeneity in lung cancer. TCRdb recomputed calls from the 5' RACE reads with MiXCR, one row per CDR3 protein. The sample includes tens of thousands of distinct CDR3 sequences, 8.4% of them seen just once. Sample time point: sample taken at primary tumor resection. Frozen PBMC, nontumor lung or tumor provided whole RNA, which was sequenced unsorted. The starting material was PBMCs, obtained at surgery. Receptors originate from a female donor with early-stage non-small cell lung cancer.

This clonotype is labeled medium-sized. The chain couples TRBV7-2 to TRBJ2-1; D not resolved. Per germline, CDR1 SGHTA and CDR2 FQGNSA. CDR3 size: 12 residues. Trimming pared 1 base from V and 6 bases from J, leaving 4 bases between. The CDR3 here is CASSLEVNEQFF. In DNA, the CDR3 is TGTGCCAGCAGCTTAGAGGTCAATGAGCAGTTCTTC.

This clonotype was seen at least ten times. The chain joins TRBV5-1 to TRBJ2-7, with TRBD1 identical over 7 bases. CDR3 length equals 13 residues. The junction had 4 bases not matched to a gene; V was cut back by 5 bases and J by 2 bases. CDR1 is SGHRS, CDR2 YFSETQ, per germline. The chain's CDR3 is CASSHDRAYEQYF. The CDR3 bases are TGCGCCAGCAGTCACGACAGGGCCTACGAGCAGTACTTC. Full variable domain (missing parts from reference TRBV5-1 and TRBJ2-7): KAGVTQTPRYLIKTRGQQVTLSCSPISGHRSVSWYQQTPGQGLQFLFEYFSETQRNKGNFPGRFSGRQFSNSRSEMNVSTLELGDSALYLCASSHDRAYEQYFGPGTRLTVT.

In this sample, this clonotype turned up a few times. The chain carries TRBV3-1 and TRBJ1-2; D gene uncertain. The V gene lost 10 bases and the J gene lost 7 bases, with 13 bases spanning the gap. CDR1 LGHDT and CDR2 YNNKEL come from the germline V gene (reference sequence). The CDR3 is 11 residues long. The CDR3 loop is CATSGIAGYTF. The CDR3 DNA follows: TGTGCCACCTCGGGCATTGCTGGCTACACCTTC.

This clonotype was detected a few times. The chain couples TRBV7-2 to TRBJ2-7; no firm D call. The V end was cut by 1 base, the J end by 2 bases, with 12 bases between. The V gene's germline CDR1 is SGHTA and CDR2 FQGNSA. The CDR3 has 15 residues. The CDR3 sequence is CASSLDLVGTYEQYV. In DNA, the CDR3 is TGTGCCAGCAGCTTAGATTTGGTTGGCACCTACGAGCAGTACGTC.

In its sample, this clonotype was seen many times. V usage is TRBV28 and J usage is TRBJ1-1, with unresolved D. The CDR3 extends over 15 amino acids. From germline, CDR1 is MDHEN and CDR2 SYDVKM. The V and J ends lost 2 bases and 0 bases respectively, with 10 bases between them. The CDR3 bases are TGTGCCAGCAGTTTAACAGTGTTTATGAACACTGAAGCTTTCTTT. Protein sequence: CASSLTVFMNTEAFF.

Many counts were recorded for this clonotype. V and J are TRBV12-3 or TRBV12-4 and TRBJ1-2; 7 nucleotides line up with TRBD1. CDR3 length: 13 amino acids. The V segment lost 5 bases and the J segment 8 bases; nucleotides outside the gene matches: 8. CDR3 DNA sequence: TGTGCCAGCAGTCCACCAGGACAGGTCGGCTACACCTTC. Its protein is CASSPPGQVGYTF.

This clonotype occurred many times. The CDR3 DNA reads as TGCAGCGTTGTTAGTTCCGGGAACACCGGGGAGCTGTTTTTT. It is translated as CSVVSSGNTGELFF. The V and J genes are TRBV29-1 and TRBJ2-2; D not resolved. Germline assignment: CDR1 SQVTM and CDR2 ANQGSEA. The CDR3 is 14 amino acids. Deletions cut 4 bases from V and 1 base from J, with 10 bases between.